Presented here are 9 T cell receptor beta chains from one specimen sequenced in a study of T-cell memory formation after mild COVID-19. MiXCR was run by TCRdb on the 5' RACE reads, yielding one entry per CDR3 protein. The sample records fewer than 350,000 distinct CDR3 sequences, around 15% being singletons. Sequencing used PBMCs or a T cell subset sorted from them (not recorded which). Receptors originate from a man younger than 35 who had mild COVID-19 (a few samples of this study predate the infection). Cell type and time point are not known.

V and J are TRBV20-1 and TRBJ2-1; D is undetermined. Trimming pared 5 bases from V and 5 bases from J, leaving 10 bases between. Germline assignment: CDR1 DFQATT and CDR2 SNEGSKA (reference sequence). This CDR3 contains 12 residues. The CDR3 region is CSAWLRNNEQFF. Here the CDR3 DNA reads TGCAGTGCTTGGCTGAGGAACAATGAGCAGTTCTTC.

This clonotype was found many times. The V and J genes are TRBV12-3 or TRBV12-4 and TRBJ2-5; 8 bases fit TRBD1. This CDR3 spans 15 amino acids. Trimming took 5 bases from V and 2 from J; bases not matched to a gene: 7. As DNA, the CDR3 is TGTGCCAGCAGTCCCGAGGACAGGGAACAAGAGACCCAGTACTTC. Its translation is CASSPEDREQETQYF.

This clonotype has only a few counts. The chain joins TRBV28 to TRBJ2-1; D remains ambiguous. The CDR3 is 16 amino acids. In germline, CDR1 is MDHEN, CDR2 SYDVKM. Trimming cost V 2 bases and J 8 bases, with 19 bases left between them. CDR3 sequence (DNA): TGTGCCAGCAGTTTAGGGCAGACCAGTGGGTTGGATGAGCAGTTCTTC. Protein product: CASSLGQTSGLDEQFF.

The genes are TRBV7-2 and TRBJ2-1; D is ambiguous. V lost 1 base, J lost 8 bases, and 15 bases lay in between. Looked up from germline, CDR1 is SGHTA and CDR2 is FQGNSA. The CDR3 is 15 amino acids. This CDR3 reads CASSLVGWPGYEQFF. In DNA form, the CDR3 reads TGTGCCAGCAGCTTAGTGGGCTGGCCCGGGTATGAGCAGTTCTTC.

The rearrangement joins TRBV18 to TRBJ2-1; unclear D gene. V lost 2 bases and J lost 9, with 8 bases in between. This CDR3 is built from 12 residues. Germline CDR1 reads KGHSH; CDR2 reads LQKENI. CDR3: CASSPEVPEQFF. CDR3 DNA: TGTGCCAGCTCACCAGAGGTTCCTGAGCAGTTCTTC. The full variable domain, its missing parts supplied by reference TRBV18 and TRBJ2-1, is NAGVMQNPRHLVRRRGQEARLRCSPMKGHSHVYWYRQLPEEGLKFMVYLQKENIIDESGMPKERFSAEFPKEGPSILRIQQVVRGDSAAYFCASSPEVPEQFFGPGTRLTVL.

The chain links TRBV7-2 to TRBJ1-1; no clear D gene. Trimming took off 6 bases at V and 0 bases at J, with 11 bases between the two ends. CDR1 is SGHTA and CDR2 is FQGNSA in the germline V gene. CDR3 length: 14 amino acids. This CDR3 reads CASRSYSLNTEAFF. The CDR3 DNA sequence: TGTGCCAGCAGGTCCTACAGCCTGAACACTGAAGCTTTCTTT.

The V gene is TRBV11-2, the J gene TRBJ2-5; maybe TRBD2 (6 bases). Per germline, CDR1 SGHAT and CDR2 FQNNGV. Deletions cut 4 bases from V and 4 bases from J, with 10 bases between. The CDR3 is made up of 13 amino acids. This CDR3 reads CASSSGGSETQYF. For the CDR3, the DNA is TGTGCCAGCAGCTCCGGAGGGTCAGAGACCCAGTACTTC.

This clonotype was seen more than once but under ten times. The chain carries TRBV20-1 and TRBJ2-1; TRBD2 agrees at 7 bases. Germline V gene data show CDR1 as DFQATT and CDR2 as SNEGSKA (reference sequence). The CDR3 is made up of 14 amino acids. Written as DNA, the CDR3 is TGCAGCGCCCTGGGGGGGTCTACCTACAATGAGCAGTTCTTC. Translating gives CSALGGSTYNEQFF.

This clonotype was seen more than once but under ten times. The rearrangement uses TRBV5-1 and TRBJ2-5, with TRBD2 matching over 8 bases. The V gene's germline CDR1 is SGHRS and CDR2 YFSETQ. This CDR3 has 15 amino acids. J was trimmed by 5 bases and V by 6 bases; bases with no gene match: 12. CDR3 region: CASTRRGGREETQYF. The CDR3 region has the DNA TGCGCCAGCACCAGACGGGGGGGCCGGGAGGAGACCCAGTACTTC. Together with reference TRBV5-1 and TRBJ2-5, the CDR3 gives the full variable domain: KAGVTQTPRYLIKTRGQQVTLSCSPISGHRSVSWYQQTPGQGLQFLFEYFSETQRNKGNFPGRFSGRQFSNSRSEMNVSTLELGDSALYLCASTRRGGREETQYFGPGTRLLVL.